What follows is one T cell receptor (beta chain) and its context. Its antigen is not identified. Sample treatment: roughly 20 received Ad26.COV2.S at low or high dose, single or two shots; five or six received placebo; per-sample allocation not given. Sampling was done on day 63 after the first vaccine or placebo injection. V trimming: 4 bases; J trimming: 7 bases; junction bases outside the gene matches: 13. The CDR3 runs 15 residues. Per germline, CDR1 MDHEN and CDR2 SYDVKM. The data stem from a study of Ad26.COV2.S vaccination and SARS-CoV-2 variants. Looking at the study overall: Donor was assigned to the Ad26.COV2.S arm of trial COV1001.

The method was immunoSEQ multiplex PCR; TCRdb's version includes in-frame clones alone and lacks a portion of them. This sample has approximately 480,000 clones, with roughly 89% found just once. Study results and caveats: Spike-specific TCR breadth in vaccine recipients exceeded that seen in placebo recipients.

This clonotype was sampled from a person between 18 and 59 years old who received the Ad26.COV2.S COVID-19 vaccine or a placebo. The source was peripheral blood, collected in a trial of Ad26.COV2.S vaccine versus placebo. The rearrangement joins TRBV28 to TRBJ2-7; 7 positions agree with TRBD2. As DNA, the CDR3 is TGTGCCAGCAGTTCTACGGGACTAAGAGAAGGTGAGCAGTACTTC. This encodes CASSSTGLREGEQYF.